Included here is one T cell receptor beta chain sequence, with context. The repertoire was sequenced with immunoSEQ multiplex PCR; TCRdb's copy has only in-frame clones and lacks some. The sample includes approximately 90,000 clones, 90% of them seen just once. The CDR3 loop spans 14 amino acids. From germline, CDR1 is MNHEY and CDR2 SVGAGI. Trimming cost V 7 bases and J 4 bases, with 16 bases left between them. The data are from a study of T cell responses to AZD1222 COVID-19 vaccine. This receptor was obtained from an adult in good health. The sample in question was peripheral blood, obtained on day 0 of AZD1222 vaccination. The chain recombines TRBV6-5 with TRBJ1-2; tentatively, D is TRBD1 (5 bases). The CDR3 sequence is CASMTRGSSYGYTF. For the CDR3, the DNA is TGTGCCAGCATGACCCGGGGGTCGTCCTATGGCTACACCTTC.